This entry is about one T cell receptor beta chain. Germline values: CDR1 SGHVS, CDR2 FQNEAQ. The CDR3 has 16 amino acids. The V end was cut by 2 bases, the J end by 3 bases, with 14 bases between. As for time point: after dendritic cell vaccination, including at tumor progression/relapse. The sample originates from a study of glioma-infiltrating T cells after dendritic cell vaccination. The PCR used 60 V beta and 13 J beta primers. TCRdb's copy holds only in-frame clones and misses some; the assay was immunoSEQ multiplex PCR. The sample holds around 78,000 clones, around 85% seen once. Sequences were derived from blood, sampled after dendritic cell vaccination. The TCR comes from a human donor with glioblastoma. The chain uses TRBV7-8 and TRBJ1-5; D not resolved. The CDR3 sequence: CASSLSNLGVNQPQHF. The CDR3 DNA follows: TGTGCCAGCAGCTTATCAAACTTGGGAGTCAATCAGCCCCAGCATTTT.